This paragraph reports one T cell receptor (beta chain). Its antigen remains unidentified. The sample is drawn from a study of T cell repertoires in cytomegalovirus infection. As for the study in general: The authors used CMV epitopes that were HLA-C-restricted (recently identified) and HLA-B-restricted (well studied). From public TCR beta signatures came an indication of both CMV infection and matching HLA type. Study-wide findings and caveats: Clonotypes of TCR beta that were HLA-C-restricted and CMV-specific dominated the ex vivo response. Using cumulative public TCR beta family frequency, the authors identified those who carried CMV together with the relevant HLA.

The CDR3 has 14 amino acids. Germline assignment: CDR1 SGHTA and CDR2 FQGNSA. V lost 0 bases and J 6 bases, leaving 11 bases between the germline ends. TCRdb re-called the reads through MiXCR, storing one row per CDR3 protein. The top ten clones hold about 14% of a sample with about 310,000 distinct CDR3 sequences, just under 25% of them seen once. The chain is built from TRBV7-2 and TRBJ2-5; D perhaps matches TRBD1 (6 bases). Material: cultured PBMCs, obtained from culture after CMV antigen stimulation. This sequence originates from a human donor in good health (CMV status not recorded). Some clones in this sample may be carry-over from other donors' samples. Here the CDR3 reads CASSLAQGSKTQYF. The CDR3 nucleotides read TGTGCCAGCAGCTTAGCGCAGGGGTCAAAGACCCAGTACTTC.